This TCR beta chain was documented in a study of PD-1 blockade in classical Hodgkin lymphoma. Whole-study findings and limits: Whoever responded completely had baseline diversity much like that seen in newly diagnosed patients.

The patients all showed relapse after autologous stem cell transplantation, while their brentuximab vedotin exposure varied. From thawed PBMCs, CD4+ T cells were purified using magnetic negative selection. A single count supports this clone. Its antigen is unidentified. V lost 5 bases to trimming and J lost 5 bases, with 16 bases between them. Germline CDR1 MDHEN, CDR2 SYDVKM. The CDR3 covers 16 residues. Sequenced by immunoSEQ multiplex PCR; TCRdb stores in-frame clones only, minus some. In the table there are about 13,000 clones, about 90% of which are singletons. The sequence was collected from a human donor with classical Hodgkin lymphoma. This specimen consisted of CD4+ T cells from blood, obtained at baseline. The genes are TRBV28 and TRBJ2-6, with D perhaps TRBD1 or TRBD2 (5 bases each). CDR3 coding DNA: TGTGCCAGCAGTCCCCGGGACGCCAATCGGGCCAACGTCCTGACTTTC. Its protein is CASSPRDANRANVLTF.